The 18 T cell receptor beta chains listed next were all sequenced from one sample in a study of cytomegalovirus exposure and HLA in healthy donors. It was with 60 Vbeta and 13 Jbeta primers that the PCR ran. Produced via immunoSEQ multiplex PCR; TCRdb's table is partial and in-frame only. There are some 150,000 clones in the sample; 77% occur only once, and more than 1.1% lies in the top ten. Material for sequencing was PBMCs. The source of these receptors is a middle-aged woman in good health and CMV-seronegative.

This clone appeared once. J is TRBJ1-6 and V is TRBV28; 7 positions agree with TRBD1. CDR1 and CDR2 (germline): MDHEN, SYDVKM. V dropped 10 bases and J dropped 6; count of bases not matched to a gene: 3. The CDR3 is made up of 12 amino acids. CDR3 sequence: CATGDSNSPLHF. CDR3 bases: TGTGCCACCGGGGACAGTAATTCACCCCTCCACTTT. Variable domain in full (rest from reference TRBV28 and TRBJ1-6): DVKVTQSSRYLVKRTGEKVFLECVQDMDHENMFWYRQDPGLGLRLIYFSYDVKMKEKGDIPEGYSVSREKKERFSLILESASTNQTSMYLCATGDSNSPLHFGNGTRLTVT.

V is TRBV2 and J is TRBJ1-1; 8 nucleotides line up with TRBD1. The CDR3 is 16 residues long. In germline, CDR1 is SNHLY, CDR2 FYNNEI. The trim removed 6 bases at V and 1 base at J, leaving 10 bases unmatched. CDR3 region: CASRGMDRAGNTEAFF. The CDR3 coding sequence is TGTGCCAGCAGGGGGATGGACAGGGCGGGGAACACTGAAGCTTTCTTT. The full variable domain, with the rest looked up from reference TRBV2 and TRBJ1-1, is EPEVTQTPSHQVTQMGQEVILRCVPISNHLYFYWYRQILGQKVEFLVSFYNNEISEKSEIFDDQFSVERPDGSNFTLKIRSTKLEDSAMYFCASRGMDRAGNTEAFFGQGTRLTVV.

This clone is a singleton in its sample. The rearrangement joins TRBV14 to TRBJ1-5; D is possibly TRBD1 (6 bases). The germline CDR1 and CDR2 sequences are SGHDN and FVKESK. The CDR3 consists of 13 residues. V gave up 2 bases and J gave up 11 bases, with 13 bases separating them. DNA of the CDR3: TGTGCCAGCAGCCAATTTACAGGGAGTTCCCAGCATTTT. Amino acid sequence: CASSQFTGSSQHF. Full variable domain (outside the CDR3, taken from reference TRBV14 and TRBJ1-5): EAGVTQFPSHSVIEKGQTVTLRCDPISGHDNLYWYRRVMGKEIKFLLHFVKESKQDESGMPNNRFLAERTGGTYSTLKVQPAELEDSGVYFCASSQFTGSSQHFGDGTRLSIL.

The chain uses TRBV4-1 and TRBJ2-7; 13 bases match TRBD2. V dropped 0 bases and J dropped 5; count of bases not matched to a gene: 7. Germline V gene sequence: CDR1 MGHRA, CDR2 YSYEKL. CDR3 length equals 17 residues. The CDR3 protein is CASSQERLAGGLDEQYF. The CDR3 coding sequence is TGCGCCAGCAGCCAAGAAAGACTAGCGGGGGGACTCGACGAGCAGTACTTC.

The V call is TRBV2, the J call TRBJ2-7, with TRBD1 as a possible D gene (5 bases). V was pared by 4 bases and J by 5 bases, with 15 bases between. Germline V lookup: CDR1 SNHLY, CDR2 FYNNEI. CDR3 length equals 14 residues. The CDR3 coding sequence is TGTGCCAGCAGTGCACAGGTTTCAGGGAACGAGCAGTACTTC. Its protein is CASSAQVSGNEQYF.

Concerning this clone itself: The junction departs from the called germline gene at one end, perhaps through a read error. The J gene is TRBJ1-1, the V gene TRBV6-5; tentative D call: TRBD1 (5 bases). The CDR3 is made up of 11 amino acids. The germline V gene encodes CDR1 MNHEY and CDR2 SVGAGI. As DNA, the CDR3 is TGTGCCAGCAGTTACGATCGGGGGTGGGTCTTT. Translating it yields CASSYDRGWVF.

V usage is TRBV13 and J usage is TRBJ1-5; 8 nucleotides align to TRBD1. CDR1 and CDR2 from the germline V gene are PRHDT and FYEKMQ (reference sequence). The CDR3 totals 14 residues. The J segment lost 2 bases and the V segment lost 4 bases, leaving 1 base of the junction unmatched. The CDR3 region has the DNA TGTGCCAGCAGCTCGGGACAGGGCAATCAGCCCCAGCATTTT. Translating gives CASSSGQGNQPQHF.

The chain recombines TRBV6-1 with TRBJ1-5; the D gene is possibly TRBD1 (6 bases). CDR1 MNHNS and CDR2 SASEGT come from the germline V gene. This CDR3 is built from 15 residues. V shed 8 bases and J shed 3 bases, with 17 bases lying between them. DNA of the CDR3: TGTGCCAGCGGAGGGGCGGGGGCCTACAATCAGCCCCAGCATTTT. Translating it yields CASGGAGAYNQPQHF.

The DNA for the CDR3 is TGTGCCAGCAGCTCCTCCCGTTCCCTCGGCGAGCAGTACTTC. As protein: CASSSSRSLGEQYF. The chain carries TRBV5-6 and TRBJ2-7, with no clear D. V was trimmed by 3 bases and J by 6 bases, leaving 16 bases between them. Germline CDR1 reads SGHDT; CDR2 reads YYEEEE. The CDR3 is 14 residues long.

The V gene is TRBV6-5, the J gene TRBJ2-3; D is perhaps TRBD1 (6 bases). V was shortened by 3 bases and J by 0 bases, with 13 bases between the two germline ends. Germline assignment: CDR1 MNHEY and CDR2 SVGAGI. The CDR3 length is 16 residues. The DNA of the CDR3 is TGTGCCAGCAGTTATCAGGGGTGGGCGAGCACAGATACGCAGTATTTT. Translated: CASSYQGWASTDTQYF.

The V call is TRBV4-1, the J call TRBJ1-1; 7 positions agree with TRBD1. Germline V lookup: CDR1 MGHRA, CDR2 YSYEKL. This CDR3 spans 14 amino acids. V dropped 0 bases and J dropped 5; count of bases not matched to a gene: 3. The CDR3 sequence is CASSQDFRGTEAFF. As DNA, the CDR3 is TGCGCCAGCAGCCAAGATTTCAGGGGGACTGAAGCTTTCTTT.

The chain carries TRBV5-6 and TRBJ1-5; the D gene is possibly TRBD1 (6 bases). V lost 4 bases, J lost 0 bases, and 11 bases lay in between. The germline V gene has CDR1 SGHDT and CDR2 YYEEEE. The length of the CDR3 is 15 residues. For the CDR3, the DNA is TGTGCCAGCAGCAGAAGGACAGTTAGCAATCAGCCCCAGCATTTT. Translation: CASSRRTVSNQPQHF.

The chain uses TRBV5-1 and TRBJ2-7, with a tentative D call TRBD1 (6 bases). Germline V CDR1 and CDR2: SGHRS, YFSETQ. The CDR3 spans 15 residues. Trimming left V 0 bases short and J 6 bases short, with 16 bases between. As DNA, the CDR3 is TGCGCCAGCAGCTTGGGGCGCACAGGGAGCGGCGAGCAGTACTTC. Protein product: CASSLGRTGSGEQYF.

The rearrangement uses TRBV6-5 and TRBJ1-5; D is undetermined. Germline assignment: CDR1 MNHEY and CDR2 SVGAGI. This CDR3 is built from 14 residues. V was cut by 6 bases and J by 2 bases, with 11 bases left in between. CDR3 amino acids: CASSLSGGNQPQHF. The CDR3 DNA follows: TGTGCCAGCAGCCTCTCCGGGGGCAATCAGCCCCAGCATTTT.

This chain connects TRBV5-1 to TRBJ2-5; 8 bases match TRBD2. V lost 0 bases, J lost 0 bases, and 4 bases stayed unmatched. The length of the CDR3 is 16 residues. CDR1 SGHRS and CDR2 YFSETQ come from the germline V gene. The CDR3 sequence is CASSLGASGYQETQYF. Here the CDR3 DNA reads TGCGCCAGCAGCTTGGGGGCTAGCGGGTACCAAGAGACCCAGTACTTC.

This chain uses TRBV14 with TRBJ2-2; D remains unclear. CDR3 length: 15 residues. CDR1 and CDR2 (germline): SGHDN, FVKESK. Trimming took 4 bases from V and 3 from J, leaving 12 bases between them. The CDR3 DNA sequence: TGTGCCAGCAGCCCCATCGCTCGGGACACCGGGGAGCTGTTTTTT. It specifies CASSPIARDTGELFF.

In DNA, the CDR3 is TGTGCCAGCAGTTACACAGTATGGCTTGGTGAAGCTTTCTTT. Protein: CASSYTVWLGEAFF. The chain carries TRBV6-6 and TRBJ1-1; D remains unclear. CDR3 size: 14 residues. CDR1 is MNHNY, CDR2 SVGAGI, per germline (reference sequence). V was pared by 2 bases and J by 7 bases, with 14 bases between.

The chain employs TRBV4-3 and TRBJ2-7; 9 bases match TRBD1. This CDR3 is 15 amino acids long. V lost 3 bases to trimming and J lost 5 bases; unmatched junction nucleotides: 8. Germline CDR1 and CDR2: LGHNA and YSLEER. CDR3 in DNA: TGCGCCAGCAGCCAGGAGAACAGGGGGCTAAACGAGCAGTACTTC. Protein sequence: CASSQENRGLNEQYF.